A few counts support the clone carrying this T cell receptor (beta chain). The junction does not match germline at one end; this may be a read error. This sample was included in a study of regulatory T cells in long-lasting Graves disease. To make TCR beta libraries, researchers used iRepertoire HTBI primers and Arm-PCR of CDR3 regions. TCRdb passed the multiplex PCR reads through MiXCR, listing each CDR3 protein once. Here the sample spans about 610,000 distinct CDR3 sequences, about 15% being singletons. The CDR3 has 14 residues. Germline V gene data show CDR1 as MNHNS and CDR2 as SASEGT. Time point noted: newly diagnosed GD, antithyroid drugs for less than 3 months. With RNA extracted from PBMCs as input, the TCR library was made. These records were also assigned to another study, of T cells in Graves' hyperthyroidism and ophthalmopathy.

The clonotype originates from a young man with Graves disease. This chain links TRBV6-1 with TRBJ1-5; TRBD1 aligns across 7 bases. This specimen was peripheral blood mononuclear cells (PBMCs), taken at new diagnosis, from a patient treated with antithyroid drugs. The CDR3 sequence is CAGSVRGSGQPQHF. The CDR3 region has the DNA TGTGCCGGCAGTGTCAGGGGGTCAGGTCAGCCCCAGCATTTT.